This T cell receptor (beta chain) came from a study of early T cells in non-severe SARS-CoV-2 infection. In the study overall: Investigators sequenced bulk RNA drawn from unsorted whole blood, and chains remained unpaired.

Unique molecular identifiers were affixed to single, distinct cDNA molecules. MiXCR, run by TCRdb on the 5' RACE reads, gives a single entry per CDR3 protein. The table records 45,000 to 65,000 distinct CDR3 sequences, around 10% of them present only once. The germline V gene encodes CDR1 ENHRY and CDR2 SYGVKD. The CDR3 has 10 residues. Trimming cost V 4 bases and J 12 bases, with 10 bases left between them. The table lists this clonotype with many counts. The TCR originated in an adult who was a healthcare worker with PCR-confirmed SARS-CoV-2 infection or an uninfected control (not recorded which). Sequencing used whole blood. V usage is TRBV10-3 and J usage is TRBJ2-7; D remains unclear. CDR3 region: CAISGNGTYF. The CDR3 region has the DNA TGTGCCATCAGTGGAAATGGAACGTACTTC.